Below, 22 T cell receptor beta chains from the same sample are listed, as sequenced in a study of OX40 agonist ivuxolimab in advanced cancers. The library was prepared using the immunoSEQ multiplex PCR assay. This is the immuneACCESS table as TCRdb keeps it, with only in-frame sequences that have V and J called. A part of the clones is gone; compared with another copy, unresolved V genes explain less than half, and the rest is unexplained. The sample profile shows tens of thousands of clones; over 80% of them were found once. The ten biggest clones cover roughly 4% of the sample. Sequences were derived from CD4+ or CD8+ T cells sorted from blood, sampled in a trial of the OX40 agonist ivuxolimab. The receptors here all came from an adult with an advanced solid tumor such as melanoma, head and neck, liver or kidney cancer.

The V and J genes are TRBV27 and TRBJ2-1, with 10 bases aligning to TRBD2. With V trimmed by 3 bases and J by 8 bases, 7 bases remained unmatched. The CDR3 sequence is 15 residues long. Looked up from germline, CDR1 is MNHEY and CDR2 is SMNVEV (reference sequence). The DNA for the CDR3 is TGTGCCAGCAGTTTTAGCGGGAGGCCTCGGTATGAGCAGTTCTTC. Translated, it gives CASSFSGRPRYEQFF.

The chain is built from TRBV15 and TRBJ2-7; possible D gene TRBD1, 5 bases. V shed 0 bases and J shed 5 bases, with 11 bases lying between them. This CDR3 is built from 14 residues. CDR1 LNHNV and CDR2 YYDKDF come from the germline V gene (reference sequence). For the CDR3, the DNA is TGTGCCACCAGCAGAGATAGGGGATTCCACGAGCAGTACGTC. This gives the protein CATSRDRGFHEQYV.

The count of this clone is one. This chain links TRBV11-3 with TRBJ2-5; D possibly corresponds to TRBD2 (7 bases). The germline gives CDR1 SGHNT, CDR2 YENEEA. The CDR3 contains 18 residues. Trimming removed 0 bases at V and 6 bases at J, with 23 bases between. CDR3 protein: CASSLEGRVGVQGQTQYF. CDR3 sequence (DNA): TGTGCCAGCAGCTTAGAAGGGAGGGTTGGGGTACAGGGACAGACCCAGTACTTC.

The chain links TRBV19 to TRBJ2-1; D not resolved. The V end was cut by 9 bases, the J end by 4 bases, with 10 bases between. The CDR3 covers 12 residues. Germline V gene lookup returns CDR1 LNHDA and CDR2 SQIVND (reference sequence). CDR3 sequence: CASGDGYNEQFF. DNA of the CDR3: TGTGCCAGCGGAGACGGTTACAATGAGCAGTTCTTC.

The J gene is TRBJ1-1, the V gene TRBV6-6, with TRBD1 as a possible D gene (5 bases). V lost 1 base and J lost 2, with 8 bases in between. The germline CDR1 and CDR2 sequences are MNHNY and SVGAGI (reference sequence). The CDR3 spans 14 residues. CDR3 sequence (DNA): TGTGCCAGCAGTTACTTGGGGGGTAACACTGAAGCTTTCTTT. This codes for CASSYLGGNTEAFF.

V and J are TRBV5-1 and TRBJ2-1; D gene unclear. Germline V gives CDR1 SGHRS, CDR2 YFSETQ. CDR3 length: 14 amino acids. V was clipped by 2 bases and J by 8 bases, with 14 bases between them. The CDR3 loop reads CASSFDSVTDEQFF. For the CDR3, the DNA is TGCGCCAGCAGCTTCGACTCAGTGACCGATGAGCAGTTCTTC.

The rearrangement links TRBV28 to TRBJ1-4; D not resolved. The CDR3 has 13 amino acids. The germline V gene encodes CDR1 MDHEN and CDR2 SYDVKM. Between the trimmed V and J ends, which lost 3 bases and 2 bases, there was a span of 4 bases. The CDR3 is CASSLRTNEKLFF. In DNA, the CDR3 is TGTGCCAGCAGTTTGAGGACTAATGAAAAACTGTTTTTT.

In its sample, this clone was seen once. The V call is TRBV7-9, the J call TRBJ1-1, with TRBD1 identical over 8 bases. Per germline, CDR1 SEHNR and CDR2 FQNEAQ (reference sequence). This CDR3 spans 18 amino acids. V lost 5 bases and J lost 1; bases outside the gene matches: 15. The CDR3 sequence: CASSVPLGRGRGNTEAFF. CDR3 DNA: TGTGCCAGCAGCGTCCCCCTGGGCAGGGGGCGAGGGAACACTGAAGCTTTCTTT. The full variable domain, rest sourced from reference TRBV7-9 and TRBJ1-1, is DTGVSQNPRHKITKRGQNVTFRCDPISEHNRLYWYRQTLGQGPEFLTYFQNEAQLEKSRLLSDRFSAERPKGSFSTLEIQRTEQGDSAMYLCASSVPLGRGRGNTEAFFGQGTRLTVV.

The V and J genes are TRBV6-4 and TRBJ2-1; 7 bases match TRBD2. V shed 3 bases and J 8 bases; nucleotides not matched to a gene: 10. This CDR3 contains 15 residues. From germline, CDR1 is MRHNA and CDR2 SNTAGT. The CDR3 sequence: CASSEGASGLDEQFF. DNA for the CDR3: TGTGCCAGCAGTGAAGGTGCTAGCGGCCTCGATGAGCAGTTCTTC.

CDR3 sequence (DNA): TGTGCCAGCAGCCCGGGGGACACAGACTGGCGCCTAGCCAAAAACATTCAGTACTTC. Translating gives CASSPGDTDWRLAKNIQYF. This chain uses TRBV7-9 with TRBJ2-4; D is possibly TRBD1 or TRBD2 (6 bases each). This CDR3 is built from 19 residues. Trimming took off 5 bases at V and 0 bases at J, with 23 bases between the two ends. Per germline, CDR1 SEHNR and CDR2 FQNEAQ (reference sequence).

The chain links TRBV27 to TRBJ1-5; 7 positions match TRBD1. Germline V lookup: CDR1 MNHEY, CDR2 SMNVEV (reference sequence). The V segment lost 5 bases and the J segment 2 bases; nucleotides outside the gene matches: 6. This CDR3 contains 15 residues. Written as DNA, the CDR3 is TGTGCCAGCAGTCCCGGAACAGGGGGCAATCAGCCCCAGCATTTT. As protein: CASSPGTGGNQPQHF.

V and J are TRBV27 and TRBJ2-7; tentatively, D is TRBD1 (6 bases). Germline V gives CDR1 MNHEY, CDR2 SMNVEV (reference sequence). CDR3 length: 12 residues. DNA for the CDR3: TGTGCCAGCAGTTTAATCTCGGGACACTTACACGTC. It encodes CASSLISGHLHV.

This rearrangement joins TRBV7-6 to TRBJ2-1; D is perhaps TRBD1 (6 bases). The V end was cut by 5 bases, the J end by 4 bases, with 21 bases between. The CDR3 has 17 residues. Per germline, CDR1 SGHVS and CDR2 FNYEAQ. The chain's CDR3 is CASSPRTGSTPYNEQFF. The CDR3 DNA reads as TGTGCCAGCAGCCCTAGAACAGGGTCGACTCCATACAATGAGCAGTTCTTC.

The V gene is TRBV6-1, the J gene TRBJ1-2; D gene uncertain. V lost 3 bases and J 1 base, leaving 9 bases between the germline ends. Germline CDR1 and CDR2: MNHNS and SASEGT. CDR3 length: 14 amino acids. CDR3 protein: CASSDRLHNYGYTF. The DNA for the CDR3 is TGTGCCAGCAGTGACAGACTTCATAACTATGGCTACACCTTC.

This rearrangement joins TRBV6-1 to TRBJ2-7; D call uncertain. The CDR3 totals 15 residues. Germline loops: CDR1 MNHNS, CDR2 SASEGT. V dropped 6 bases and J dropped 2 bases, with 17 bases sitting between them. The DNA of the CDR3 is TGTGCCAGCAGACCTGGCCACCTATCCCCCTACGAGCAGTACTTC. Amino acids: CASRPGHLSPYEQYF.

The chain has TRBV27 and TRBJ2-7; D remains unclear. Trimming left V 3 bases short and J 0 bases short, with 6 bases between. CDR3 length: 13 residues. Germline assignment: CDR1 MNHEY and CDR2 SMNVEV (reference sequence). DNA for the CDR3: TGTGCCAGCAGTTTTGCCCCCTCCTACGAGCAGTACTTC. It is translated as CASSFAPSYEQYF.

V usage is TRBV9 and J usage is TRBJ1-1, with D unclear. V was shortened by 2 bases and J by 3 bases, with 11 bases between the two germline ends. The CDR3 totals 14 residues. The V gene's germline CDR1 is SGDLS and CDR2 YYNGEE. The CDR3 loop reads CASSVGFVDTEAFF. DNA of the CDR3: TGTGCCAGCAGCGTTGGTTTTGTCGACACTGAAGCTTTCTTT.

V is TRBV27 and J is TRBJ2-2; 7 bases are a match to TRBD2. Germline loops: CDR1 MNHEY, CDR2 SMNVEV (reference sequence). The junction had 1 base not matched to a gene; V was cut back by 3 bases and J by 0 bases. The CDR3 contains 15 residues. CDR3 region: CASSFAGANTGELFF. In DNA, the CDR3 is TGTGCCAGCAGTTTTGCGGGGGCGAACACCGGGGAGCTGTTTTTT.

The chain recombines TRBV7-3 with TRBJ2-1; 10 bases align to TRBD2. The germline V gene has CDR1 SGHTA and CDR2 FQGTGA. The CDR3 has 15 residues. V trimming: 10 bases; J trimming: 2 bases; junction bases outside the gene matches: 8. The DNA for the CDR3 is TGTGCCACCCGCCGAGCGGGGGGGACCTACAATGAGCAGTTCTTC. Translation: CATRRAGGTYNEQFF.

The chain recombines TRBV19 with TRBJ2-2; D is possibly TRBD2 (6 bases). Trimming removed 7 bases at V and 4 bases at J, with 16 bases between. Germline-derived CDR1 and CDR2 are LNHDA and SQIVND (reference sequence). The CDR3 length is 15 residues. For the CDR3, the DNA is TGTGCCAGTAAGGTGGCTAGCGAGGGCACCGGGGAGCTGTTTTTT. Amino acids: CASKVASEGTGELFF.

The rearrangement links TRBV6-1 to TRBJ2-3; 7 bases line up with TRBD1. This CDR3 is 15 amino acids long. Per germline, CDR1 MNHNS and CDR2 SASEGT. Trimming cost V 6 bases and J 2 bases; bases outside gene matches: 8. The CDR3 bases are TGTGCCAGCAGGCTAGGGGGCTACGACACAGATACGCAGTATTTT. Translation gives CASRLGGYDTDTQYF.

The chain recombines TRBV27 with TRBJ2-7, with 7 nucleotides matching TRBD1. This CDR3 contains 15 residues. J gave up 2 bases and V 2 bases, and 6 bases lay outside the gene matches. Germline loops: CDR1 MNHEY, CDR2 SMNVEV (reference sequence). CDR3 in DNA: TGTGCCAGCAGTTTAAGACAGGGTCGGGCCTACGAGCAGTACGTC. Translation: CASSLRQGRAYEQYV.